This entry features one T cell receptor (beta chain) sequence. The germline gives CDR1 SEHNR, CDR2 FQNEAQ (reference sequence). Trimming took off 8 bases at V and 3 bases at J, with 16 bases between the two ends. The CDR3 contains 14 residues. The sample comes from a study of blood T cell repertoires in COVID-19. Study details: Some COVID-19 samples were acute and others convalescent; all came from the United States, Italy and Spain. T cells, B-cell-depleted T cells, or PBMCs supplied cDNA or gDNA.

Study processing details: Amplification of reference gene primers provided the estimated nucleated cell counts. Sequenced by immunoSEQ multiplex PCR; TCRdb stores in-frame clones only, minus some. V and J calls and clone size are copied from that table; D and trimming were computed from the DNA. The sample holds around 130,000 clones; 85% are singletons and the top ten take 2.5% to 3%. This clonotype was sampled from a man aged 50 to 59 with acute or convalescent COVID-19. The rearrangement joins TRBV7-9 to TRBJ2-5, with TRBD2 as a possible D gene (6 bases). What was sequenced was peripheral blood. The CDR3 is CASGRGSLKETQYF. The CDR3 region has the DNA TGTGCCAGCGGGCGGGGCTCTCTAAAAGAGACCCAGTACTTC.